A single sample is the source of the 21 T cell receptor beta chains below, sequenced in a study of OX40 agonist ivuxolimab in advanced cancers. Only in-frame clones appear in the TCRdb table, and some are missing; sequencing was by immunoSEQ multiplex PCR. The table records under 90,000 clones, more than 85% of them present only once. Source: CD4+ or CD8+ T cells sorted from blood, taken in a trial of the OX40 agonist ivuxolimab. All receptors come from an adult with an advanced solid tumor such as melanoma, head and neck, liver or kidney cancer.

The V and J genes are TRBV6-5 and TRBJ1-5; 9 bases fit TRBD1. V dropped 5 bases and J dropped 4; count of bases not matched to a gene: 6. The germline gives CDR1 MNHEY, CDR2 SVGAGI. The CDR3 contains 15 residues. The CDR3 DNA reads as TGTGCCAGCAGTGCGGGACAGGGTGGAAATCAGCCCCAGCATTTT. Its protein product is CASSAGQGGNQPQHF.

The rearrangement links TRBV13 to TRBJ1-1; D remains unclear. The CDR3 spans 14 residues. From germline, CDR1 is PRHDT and CDR2 FYEKMQ (reference sequence). Trimming pared 4 bases from V and 6 bases from J, leaving 15 bases between. Written as DNA, the CDR3 is TGTGCCAGCAGCTACCCTCAGTATGTCCCTGAAGCTTTCTTT. Translation gives CASSYPQYVPEAFF.

The rearrangement links TRBV5-1 to TRBJ1-2; D gene ambiguous. Looked up from germline, CDR1 is SGHRS and CDR2 is YFSETQ. The CDR3 length is 14 residues. With 2 bases removed from V and 0 bases from J, the gap between germline ends came to 8 bases. This CDR3 reads CASSLTASNYGYTF. For the CDR3, the DNA is TGCGCCAGCAGCTTAACGGCATCTAACTATGGCTACACCTTC.

The CDR3 DNA follows: TGTGCCAGTACCCCTTGGACAGGGAACACTGAAGCTTTCTTT. Its translation is CASTPWTGNTEAFF. This rearrangement joins TRBV19 to TRBJ1-1; TRBD1 aligns across 7 bases. V was pared by 7 bases and J by 1 base, with 6 bases of the junction left unmatched. Germline V CDR1 and CDR2: LNHDA, SQIVND (reference sequence). This CDR3 is 14 amino acids long.

The chain joins TRBV7-9 to TRBJ1-1; D is unresolved. This CDR3 contains 15 residues. Germline values: CDR1 SEHNR, CDR2 FQNEAQ (reference sequence). Trimming pared 2 bases from V and 1 base from J, leaving 11 bases between. DNA for the CDR3: TGTGCCAGCAGCTTACGAGGGCTCGGGAACACTGAAGCTTTCTTT. Its protein product is CASSLRGLGNTEAFF.

CDR3 residues: CASSLSVNTEAFF. The DNA for the CDR3 is TGTGCCAGCAGCCTATCGGTGAACACTGAAGCTTTCTTT. This sequence joins TRBV7-3 and TRBJ1-1; D is unclear. CDR3 length equals 13 residues. V gave up 5 bases and J gave up 0 bases, with 7 bases separating them. From germline, CDR1 is SGHTA and CDR2 FQGTGA.

The genes are TRBV7-7 and TRBJ2-5; 8 nucleotides agree with TRBD2. Trimming cost V 0 bases and J 5 bases; bases outside gene matches: 5. The CDR3 extends over 15 amino acids. Germline CDR1 reads SSHAT; CDR2 reads FNYEAQ (reference sequence). The CDR3, as DNA: TGTGCCAGCAGCTTAGCGCGGGAGGCCCGGGAGACCCAGTACTTC. This encodes CASSLAREARETQYF.

V usage is TRBV4-2 and J usage is TRBJ1-5, with TRBD1 matching over 10 bases. The V and J ends lost 3 bases and 5 bases, in that order; junction bases with no gene match: 7. The CDR3 extends over 16 amino acids. CDR1 and CDR2 from the germline V gene are LGHNA and YNFKEQ. Written as DNA, the CDR3 is TGTGCCAGCAGCCATTCCTTCGGGACAGGGGATCAGCCCCAGCATTTT. Translation gives CASSHSFGTGDQPQHF.

The chain carries TRBV29-1 and TRBJ1-1; D ambiguous. The V end was cut by 3 bases, the J end by 0 bases, with 8 bases between. CDR1 SQVTM and CDR2 ANQGSEA come from the germline V gene. The CDR3 loop spans 13 amino acids. The CDR3 sequence: CSVEKVMNTEAFF. The CDR3 DNA reads as TGCAGCGTTGAGAAGGTTATGAACACTGAAGCTTTCTTT.

This chain links TRBV10-3 with TRBJ2-1; TRBD2 matches 8 bases. V was clipped by 2 bases and J by 2 bases; unmatched bases: 2. CDR1 ENHRY and CDR2 SYGVKD come from the germline V gene. This CDR3 has 15 amino acids. The CDR3 nucleotides read TGTGCCATCAGTGAGCGGGAGGGGGCCTACAATGAGCAGTTCTTC. This codes for CAISEREGAYNEQFF.

This rearrangement joins TRBV9 to TRBJ2-5, with 10 positions matching TRBD1. Trimming cost V 0 bases and J 4 bases; bases outside gene matches: 6. This CDR3 contains 16 residues. CDR1 is SGDLS, CDR2 YYNGEE, per germline. CDR3 DNA sequence: TGTGCCAGCAGCGTAGGTACGACAGGGGGCCGAGAGACCCAGTACTTC. Its protein product is CASSVGTTGGRETQYF.

The chain recombines TRBV10-3 with TRBJ1-1; 7 positions match TRBD1. The CDR3 is made up of 14 amino acids. The V gene end was trimmed by 0 bases and the J gene end by 7 bases; junction bases not matched to a gene: 5. The germline gives CDR1 ENHRY, CDR2 SYGVKD. The CDR3 loop reads CAISESTGVSEAFF. DNA of the CDR3: TGTGCCATCAGTGAGTCTACAGGGGTTAGTGAAGCTTTCTTT.

The chain has TRBV19 and TRBJ1-2; 7 bases are a match to TRBD1. CDR3 length: 14 amino acids. V trimming: 5 bases; J trimming: 5 bases; junction bases outside the gene matches: 8. CDR1 is LNHDA, CDR2 SQIVND, per germline (reference sequence). The CDR3 loop reads CASSVDRRQYGYTF. Written as DNA, the CDR3 is TGTGCCAGTAGTGTGGACAGGCGACAGTATGGCTACACCTTC.

V gene TRBV5-4 combines with J gene TRBJ2-3; no definite D call. CDR1 SGHNT and CDR2 YYREEE come from the germline V gene (reference sequence). Deletions cut 3 bases from V and 6 bases from J, with 8 bases between. CDR3 length: 12 amino acids. This CDR3 is CASSSQKDTQYF. The CDR3 DNA is TGTGCCAGCAGCTCACAAAAGGATACGCAGTATTTT.

V and J are TRBV19 and TRBJ1-1; the D gene is possibly TRBD1 (5 bases). The V end lost 8 bases, the J end lost 4 bases, and 17 bases lay between the germline ends. Germline values: CDR1 LNHDA, CDR2 SQIVND (reference sequence). The CDR3 totals 14 residues. CDR3 nucleotides: TGTGCCAGTGACCAGGTGGGGGTGCGCACTGAAGCTTTCTTT. Translated: CASDQVGVRTEAFF.

The chain carries TRBV7-2 and TRBJ2-7; perhaps TRBD1 as D (5 bases). The V end lost 5 bases, the J end lost 5 bases, and 16 bases lay between the germline ends. The CDR3 is made up of 14 amino acids. Germline CDR1 reads SGHTA; CDR2 reads FQGNSA. The CDR3 DNA reads as TGTGCCAGCAGCCCAAATGCAGGGATCGACGAGCAGTACTTC. Translated: CASSPNAGIDEQYF.

Comments on this clone: The junction shows a germline mismatch at one end, possibly a read error. The V and J genes are TRBV6-4 and TRBJ2-6; D may be TRBD2 (6 bases). The germline CDR1 and CDR2 sequences are MRHNA and SNTAGT. The CDR3 length is 14 residues. The DNA of the CDR3 is TGTGCCATCAGTGGGGGGTCCGGGGCCAACGTCCTGACTTTC. It is translated as CAISGGSGANVLTF.

This clone is medium-sized (0.01 to 0.1%). The same CDR3 arises from other DNA sequences in this sample as well. The genes are TRBV15 and TRBJ1-4; D might be TRBD1 (5 bases). V was shortened by 0 bases and J by 8 bases, with 13 bases between the two germline ends. CDR3 length: 15 residues. Germline-derived CDR1 and CDR2 are LNHNV and YYDKDF (reference sequence). CDR3 residues: CATSRDLGAEEKLFF. CDR3 DNA: TGTGCCACCAGCAGAGATCTAGGGGCGGAGGAAAAACTGTTTTTT.

This clone has more than one count but fewer than ten. This chain joins TRBV18 and TRBJ1-4, with TRBD1 as a possible D gene (6 bases). Germline V gives CDR1 KGHSH, CDR2 LQKENI. The CDR3 contains 14 residues. Trimming cost V 1 base and J 6 bases, with 9 bases left between them. CDR3 protein: CASSPQSGDEKLFF. For the CDR3, the DNA is TGTGCCAGCTCACCACAGTCAGGGGATGAAAAACTGTTTTTT. Filled out from reference TRBV18 and TRBJ1-4, the complete variable domain reads NAGVMQNPRHLVRRRGQEARLRCSPMKGHSHVYWYRQLPEEGLKFMVYLQKENIIDESGMPKERFSAEFPKEGPSILRIQQVVRGDSAAYFCASSPQSGDEKLFFGSGTQLSVL.

This chain connects TRBV5-1 to TRBJ1-3; possibly TRBD1 for D (5 bases). CDR1 is SGHRS, CDR2 YFSETQ, per germline. CDR3 length: 16 amino acids. Trimming took off 4 bases at V and 0 bases at J, with 14 bases between the two ends. The CDR3 sequence: CASSAVTGNSGNTIYF. The CDR3 DNA is TGCGCCAGCAGCGCCGTTACAGGAAACTCTGGAAACACCATATATTTT.

This clone was counted once. This sequence joins TRBV2 and TRBJ1-6, with D possibly TRBD1 on 5 matching bases. The V end lost 4 bases, the J end lost 7 bases, and 8 bases lay between the germline ends. CDR1 SNHLY and CDR2 FYNNEI come from the germline V gene. CDR3 length equals 13 residues. The CDR3 coding sequence is TGTGCCAGCAGTGTACGACAGAATTCACCCCTCCACTTT. It yields the protein CASSVRQNSPLHF.